Sequencing of this T cell receptor beta chain was carried out in a study of response to subunit inactivated influenza vaccine. One entry per CDR3 protein, called by TCRdb with MiXCR from the RT-PCR reads. Of roughly 620,000 distinct CDR3 sequences listed, around 10% are singletons. Comments on this clonotype: The target antigen is unknown.

Overall study results and limits: Seasonal influenza vaccination, on each occasion, was suggested by the authors to recruit few new T cells.

With 3 bases removed from V and 6 bases from J, the gap between germline ends came to 15 bases. This CDR3 has 14 residues. These data were likewise used in another study, on T cells expressing NK-cell markers. As reported in that work: Libraries used 5'RACE template switching adding universal primer site and UMIs. It was sorted CD3+CD56+NKG2C+, CD3+CD56+NKG2C- and CD3+CD56-NKG2C+ T cells that supplied the TCR beta repertoires. Seropositivity for HCMV was found in seven of the eight sequenced donors, with one seronegative. HCMV specificity of the expanded NKG2C+ T cell clones was not established.

The sequence came from a man between 45 and 60 years old who received an inactivated influenza vaccine. The gene calls are TRBV12-3 or TRBV12-4 and TRBJ2-7; a possible D gene is TRBD1 (5 bases). Specimen: PBMCs from blood, collected on the day of vaccination. CDR3 in amino acids: CASSLSQGAGEQYF. The CDR3 coding sequence is TGTGCCAGCAGTTTGTCACAAGGGGCAGGCGAGCAGTACTTC.